This is a list of T cell receptor beta chains from one sample in a study of blood T cell repertoires in COVID-19. The table came from immunoSEQ multiplex PCR; TCRdb's copy has only in-frame clones and leaves some out. The table lists 150,000 to 200,000 clones, about 89% of them singletons. Sequencing was performed on peripheral blood. Receptors were obtained from a man in his forties with acute or convalescent COVID-19. CDR3s include the opening cysteine and the closing phenylalanine or tryptophan. The D gene is left open where the match is weak. Rows give clone size only sometimes, using once, few, many, or a class for an expanded clone.

j_gene: TRBJ2-6; d_gene: TRBD1; v_gene: TRBV6-5; abundance: -; CDR3aa: CASSIDRAGANVLTF; CDR3nt: TGTGCCAGCAGTATTGACAGGGCTGGGGCCAACGTCCTGACTTTC
j_gene: TRBJ2-1; d_gene: -; v_gene: TRBV5-1; abundance: -; CDR3aa: CASSLDSLLYNEQFF; CDR3nt: TGCGCCAGCAGCTTGGATAGCCTACTATACAATGAGCAGTTCTTC
j_gene: TRBJ1-5; d_gene: -; v_gene: TRBV10-3; abundance: few; CDR3aa: CAISESPLGHSNQPQHF; CDR3nt: TGTGCCATCAGTGAGTCGCCCCTGGGCCATAGCAATCAGCCCCAGCATTTT
j_gene: TRBJ1-5; d_gene: TRBD1; v_gene: TRBV6-6; abundance: -; CDR3aa: CASSTDRGISNQPQHF; CDR3nt: TGTGCCAGCAGCACGGACAGGGGGATTAGCAATCAGCCCCAGCATTTT
j_gene: TRBJ2-7; d_gene: TRBD1; v_gene: TRBV10-3; abundance: -; CDR3aa: CAISGQDRRQYF; CDR3nt: TGTGCCATCAGTGGTCAGGACAGGAGGCAGTACTTC
j_gene: TRBJ2-1; d_gene: TRBD1; v_gene: TRBV7-2; abundance: -; CDR3aa: CASSQWTGPNEQFF; CDR3nt: TGTGCCAGCAGCCAATGGACAGGGCCCAATGAGCAGTTCTTC
j_gene: TRBJ2-7; d_gene: -; v_gene: TRBV12-3/TRBV12-4; abundance: once; CDR3aa: CASSQGYEQYF; CDR3nt: TGTGCCAGCAGCCAGGGTTACGAGCAGTACTTC
j_gene: TRBJ2-1; d_gene: TRBD1; v_gene: TRBV5-4; abundance: -; CDR3aa: CASSLGGTGNYNEQFF; CDR3nt: TGTGCCAGCAGCTTGGGCGGGACAGGGAACTACAATGAGCAGTTCTTC
j_gene: TRBJ1-1; d_gene: TRBD1; v_gene: TRBV13; abundance: -; CDR3aa: CASSLAGTGAEAFF; CDR3nt: TGTGCCAGCAGCTTAGCCGGGACAGGGGCTGAAGCTTTCTTT
j_gene: TRBJ2-3; d_gene: -; v_gene: TRBV3-1/TRBV3-2; abundance: -; CDR3aa: CASSQDLRDSGSDTQYF; CDR3nt: TGTGCCAGCAGCCAAGATCTTCGGGACTCCGGATCAGATACGCAGTATTTT
j_gene: TRBJ1-6; d_gene: -; v_gene: TRBV7-9; abundance: -; CDR3aa: CASSLEAAGSPLHF; CDR3nt: TGTGCCAGCAGCTTAGAGGCAGCAGGATCACCCCTCCACTTT
j_gene: TRBJ2-1; d_gene: TRBD2; v_gene: TRBV27; abundance: -; CDR3aa: CASSYTSGGNFEQFF; CDR3nt: TGTGCCAGCAGTTACACTAGCGGGGGGAACTTTGAGCAGTTCTTC
j_gene: TRBJ2-5; d_gene: -; v_gene: TRBV3-1/TRBV3-2; abundance: once; CDR3aa: CASSHRWETQYF; CDR3nt: TGTGCCAGCAGCCATCGGTGGGAGACCCAGTACTTC
j_gene: TRBJ2-1; d_gene: -; v_gene: TRBV4-1; abundance: -; CDR3aa: CASSQVALGEQFF; CDR3nt: TGCGCCAGCAGCCAAGTGGCCCTAGGTGAGCAGTTCTTC
j_gene: TRBJ2-7; d_gene: TRBD2; v_gene: TRBV11-2; abundance: -; CDR3aa: CASRGGESYEQYF; CDR3nt: TGTGCCAGCAGGGGAGGGGAGTCCTACGAGCAGTACTTC
j_gene: TRBJ1-4; d_gene: -; v_gene: TRBV5-4; abundance: -; CDR3aa: CASSAGRRNEKLFF; CDR3nt: TGTGCCAGCAGCGCCGGGAGACGCAATGAAAAACTGTTTTTT
j_gene: TRBJ2-1; d_gene: -; v_gene: TRBV11-2; abundance: -; CDR3aa: CASSSRLVSYNEQFF; CDR3nt: TGTGCCAGCAGCTCCCGACTAGTTTCATACAATGAGCAGTTCTTC
j_gene: TRBJ2-2; d_gene: TRBD1; v_gene: TRBV29-1; abundance: -; CDR3aa: CSAGTGGSGELFF; CDR3nt: TGCAGCGCCGGGACAGGGGGCAGCGGGGAGCTGTTTTTT
j_gene: TRBJ2-1; d_gene: TRBD1; v_gene: TRBV9; abundance: -; CDR3aa: CASSGGGQGERYNEQFF; CDR3nt: TGTGCCAGCAGCGGAGGTGGACAGGGAGAACGGTACAATGAGCAGTTCTTC
j_gene: TRBJ1-5; d_gene: TRBD1; v_gene: TRBV27; abundance: -; CDR3aa: CASSLTGTGGLSNQPQHF; CDR3nt: TGTGCCAGCAGTCTAACCGGGACAGGGGGCCTTAGCAATCAGCCCCAGCATTTT
j_gene: TRBJ1-1; d_gene: -; v_gene: TRBV19; abundance: -; CDR3aa: CASKKPGQNTEAFF; CDR3nt: TGTGCCAGTAAAAAACCGGGACAGAACACTGAAGCTTTCTTT
j_gene: TRBJ1-3; d_gene: TRBD1; v_gene: TRBV6-5; abundance: -; CDR3aa: CASSSTGGAGNTIYF; CDR3nt: TGTGCCAGCAGTTCGACAGGGGGCGCGGGAAACACCATATATTTT
j_gene: TRBJ1-1; d_gene: -; v_gene: TRBV12-5; abundance: -; CDR3aa: CASGLVLGGLTEAFF; CDR3nt: TGTGCTAGTGGTTTGGTACTGGGGGGACTTACTGAAGCTTTCTTT
j_gene: TRBJ2-2; d_gene: -; v_gene: TRBV4-3; abundance: -; CDR3aa: CASSQVAGGTGELFF; CDR3nt: TGCGCCAGCAGCCAGGTGGCCGGGGGTACCGGGGAGCTGTTTTTT
j_gene: TRBJ1-2; d_gene: -; v_gene: TRBV30; abundance: -; CDR3aa: CAWSNSYGYTF; CDR3nt: TGTGCCTGGAGTAACAGCTATGGCTACACCTTC
j_gene: TRBJ1-1; d_gene: TRBD1; v_gene: TRBV7-3; abundance: -; CDR3aa: CASSHDRDTEAFF; CDR3nt: TGTGCCAGCAGCCACGACAGGGACACTGAAGCTTTCTTT
j_gene: TRBJ1-1; d_gene: -; v_gene: TRBV2; abundance: -; CDR3aa: CASIAGIWTEAFF; CDR3nt: TGTGCCAGCATTGCGGGGATCTGGACTGAAGCTTTCTTT
j_gene: TRBJ1-1; d_gene: -; v_gene: TRBV28; abundance: -; CDR3aa: CASSLFAGTEAFF; CDR3nt: TGTGCCAGCAGTTTATTCGCAGGTACTGAAGCTTTCTTT
j_gene: TRBJ2-3; d_gene: TRBD1; v_gene: TRBV6-5; abundance: -; CDR3aa: CASSSGTGNADTQYF; CDR3nt: TGTGCCAGCAGCTCCGGGACAGGGAACGCAGATACGCAGTATTTT
j_gene: TRBJ2-7; d_gene: -; v_gene: TRBV28; abundance: -; CDR3aa: CASSSIRDLPLEQYF; CDR3nt: TGTGCCAGCAGTTCCATCCGGGATCTACCACTCGAGCAGTACTTC
j_gene: TRBJ2-4; d_gene: -; v_gene: TRBV19; abundance: -; CDR3aa: CASFSGLQSDIQYF; CDR3nt: TGTGCCAGTTTTTCGGGTCTTCAGAGCGACATTCAGTACTTC
j_gene: TRBJ1-2; d_gene: -; v_gene: TRBV9; abundance: -; CDR3aa: CASSVDPDRYGYTF; CDR3nt: TGTGCCAGCAGCGTAGACCCAGACAGGTACGGCTACACCTTC
j_gene: TRBJ2-3; d_gene: TRBD2; v_gene: TRBV9; abundance: once; CDR3aa: CASSPRAGVTDTQYF; CDR3nt: TGTGCCAGCAGCCCACGAGCGGGGGTCACAGATACGCAGTATTTT
j_gene: TRBJ1-2; d_gene: -; v_gene: TRBV11-2; abundance: once; CDR3aa: CASSFPGNYGYTF; CDR3nt: TGTGCCAGCAGCTTCCCAGGGAACTATGGCTACACCTTC
j_gene: TRBJ2-3; d_gene: -; v_gene: TRBV5-1; abundance: -; CDR3aa: CASTVWGGRTDTQYF; CDR3nt: TGCGCCAGCACCGTATGGGGGGGGCGGACAGATACGCAGTATTTT
j_gene: TRBJ2-2; d_gene: -; v_gene: TRBV7-3; abundance: -; CDR3aa: CASSLQGNTGELFF; CDR3nt: TGTGCCAGCAGCTTACAGGGGAACACCGGGGAGCTGTTTTTT
j_gene: TRBJ1-1; d_gene: -; v_gene: TRBV5-1; abundance: -; CDR3aa: CASSLAGPLNTEAFF; CDR3nt: TGCGCCAGCAGCTTGGCTGGCCCCTTGAACACTGAAGCTTTCTTT
j_gene: TRBJ2-7; d_gene: -; v_gene: TRBV3-1/TRBV3-2; abundance: -; CDR3aa: CASSQVRTGQPEQYF; CDR3nt: TGTGCCAGCAGCCAAGTTCGCACAGGGCAGCCCGAGCAGTACTTC